Included here is one TCR beta chain sequence, with context. This clonotype was observed at least ten times. What antigen it recognizes has not been identified. Base quality data are lacking; no much larger clone is found one base away. Stable Graves' hyperthyroidism was defined as the absence of progression to ophthalmopathy over 18 months of follow-up. The hyperthyroidism patients were between 18 and 65 years old and newly diagnosed, with a disease duration of less than 2 months. Patients with uncontrolled infections, other autoimmune diseases, pregnancy or lactation were excluded. Diagnoses were based on clinical symptoms, serum thyroxine and TRAb, thyroid ultrasound and orbital computed tomography. PBMCs were isolated from 8 to 10 ml of fresh peripheral blood by Ficoll-Paque density gradient centrifugation. Total RNA was extracted using Trizol reagent, and RNA quality was assessed on an Agilent 2100 Bioanalyzer.

The TCR beta CDR3 regions were amplified from RNA transcripts. The first round of RT-PCR for the TCR CDR3 was performed with the HTBI primer set and the Qiagen OneStep RT-PCR kit. A second multiplex PCR round built the libraries, followed by size selection and purification. Paired-end sequencing of the libraries was performed with 100 bp reads on an Illumina HiSeq2000. As for the original processing: SOAPnuke was used to process the raw data, throwing out any read that contained adapters or uncalled bases, had a mean Phred below 15, or lacked an exact constant-primer or identifier match. High-quality paired reads were merged with COPE v1.2.5, and unique nucleotide sequences were defined as clonotypes. Clonotypes were aligned to IMGT TRBV, TRBD and TRBJ reference segments using MiTCR v1.1. Analysis was restricted to V-J combinations with a frequency above 0.0001, which covered 98% to 99.2% of repertoires. The TCS score was defined as the ratio of F50 (clonal expansion) to E x V (chaos), calculated using BLOSUM62-based TCRdist between CDR3 peptides within each V-J. Welch's t-statistics and random forest reduced roughly 540 V-J features to roughly 13, which were used in a naive Bayes classifier (R e1071). TCRdb ran its own pipeline on the public reads, namely fastp trimming at Q25 and MiXCR clone calling, and kept in-frame beta chains. Here each entry gathers all rows of one CDR3 protein and keeps the most common genes and DNA. For this entry, the V and J calls and clone size follow TCRdb and not the study's own pipeline. Here the sample has hundreds of thousands of distinct CDR3 sequences; under 20% occur a single time. The top ten clones comprise around 3.4% of the sample.

The data were obtained in a study of T cells in Graves' hyperthyroidism and ophthalmopathy (dated by TCRdb to between 2019 and 2020). In the study overall: Peripheral blood samples were taken at initial diagnosis, before any treatment was given. TCR V-J signatures able to tell the groups apart were searched for in a discovery cohort of approximately 95 patients, of whom 40 to 45 had Graves' ophthalmopathy and around 57 had stable Graves' hyperthyroidism. An independent validation cohort of 18 to 20 hyperthyroidism patients and more than 15 patients who later progressed to ophthalmopathy tested prospective prediction of ophthalmopathy. The 75 to 100 discovery patients were divided at random into training and test sets in a 7:3 ratio. The study also compared thyroid tissue and blood T-cell repertoires from over 5 Graves' hyperthyroidism patients. After blood sampling, hyperthyroidism patients were treated with methimazole at a starting dose of 30 mg daily, and ophthalmopathy patients were treated with high-dose intravenous methylprednisolone. According to the paper, TCR Vbeta CDR3 sequencing was carried out on about 140 peripheral blood samples, which came from around 43 ophthalmopathy, approximately 78 hyperthyroidism and approximately 17 progressor patients. Results the study describes overall, beyond this receptor: No statistical method was used to set the sample size in advance, and investigators knew the group allocation. Most expanded thyroid clonotypes (frequency above 0.001) were also detected in blood, suggesting blood repertoires may reflect thyroid immune responses. In validation, progression to ophthalmopathy was predicted by the model with 65% to 71% sensitivity and 72% to 85% specificity, a median of approximately 6.5 months before onset. A 13 V-J signature model separated ophthalmopathy from stable hyperthyroidism, with about 88% sensitivity and just under 84% specificity in cross-validation and 80%/75% in testing.

Measured from the cysteine to the phenylalanine, the CDR3 is 16 residues long. Only the CDR3 region is kept as DNA, spanning 48 bases read in frame from base 1. Germline trimming: 1 base from V, 5 bases from J; junction bases outside gene matches: 9. The sample was blood. The chain is encoded by TRBV12-3 or TRBV12-4 joined to TRBJ1-1, with TRBD1 identical over 8 junction bases. The clonotype originates from a woman aged 18-30 years with Graves' hyperthyroidism. The DNA sequence is as follows: TGTGCCAGCAGTTTAGAATGGACAGGGTGGGATACTGAAGCTTTCTTT. This yields the protein CASSLEWTGWDTEAFF.